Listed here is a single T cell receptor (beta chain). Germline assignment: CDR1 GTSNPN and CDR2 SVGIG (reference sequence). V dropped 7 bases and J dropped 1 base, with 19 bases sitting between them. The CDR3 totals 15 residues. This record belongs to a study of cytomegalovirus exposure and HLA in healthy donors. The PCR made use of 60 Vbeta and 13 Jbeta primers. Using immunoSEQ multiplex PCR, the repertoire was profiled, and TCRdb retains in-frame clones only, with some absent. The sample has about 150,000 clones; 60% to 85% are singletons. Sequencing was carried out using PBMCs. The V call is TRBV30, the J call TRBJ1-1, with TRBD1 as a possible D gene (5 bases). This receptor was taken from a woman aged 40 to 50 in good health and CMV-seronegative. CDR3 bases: TGTGCCTACCGCCCACTACAGGATCCGAACACTGAAGCTTTCTTT. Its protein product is CAYRPLQDPNTEAFF.